This T cell receptor (beta chain) was recovered during a study of T cells in Graves' hyperthyroidism and ophthalmopathy (dated by TCRdb to the late 2010s). About the study as a whole: Peripheral blood samples were taken at the time of initial diagnosis, prior to any treatment. In six Graves' hyperthyroidism patients, the study also compared T-cell repertoires from thyroid tissue with T-cell repertoires from blood. According to the paper, TCR Vbeta CDR3 sequencing was carried out on over 130 peripheral blood samples, which came from 40 to 45 ophthalmopathy, 70 to 80 hyperthyroidism and about 17 progressor patients. The 90 or so discovery patients were randomly split 7:3 into training and test sets. Following sampling, methimazole starting at 30 mg daily was given to hyperthyroidism patients, and high-dose intravenous methylprednisolone was given to ophthalmopathy patients. An independent validation cohort of 18 to 20 hyperthyroidism patients and about 16 patients who later progressed to ophthalmopathy tested prospective prediction of ophthalmopathy. A discovery cohort of fewer than 110 patients, fewer than 50 with Graves' ophthalmopathy and 55 to 60 with stable Graves' hyperthyroidism, was used to find distinguishing TCR V-J signatures. Beyond this particular receptor, the publication reports: Ophthalmopathy was separated from stable hyperthyroidism by a 13 V-J signature model, with approximately 85% sensitivity and about 81% specificity obtained in cross-validation and 80%/75% obtained in testing. Most expanded thyroid clonotypes (frequency above 0.001) were also detected in blood, a finding suggesting that blood repertoires may reflect thyroid immune responses. In validation, the model predicted progression to ophthalmopathy a median of around six months before onset, with about 67% sensitivity and 72.22% specificity. No statistical method was used to fix the sample size in advance, and group allocation was not hidden from the investigators.

Ophthalmopathy patients had moderately to severely active disease, Clinical Activity Score of at least 3, NOSPECS grade of at least 4, and duration under 3 months. Exclusion was applied to patients with uncontrolled infections, other autoimmune diseases, pregnancy or lactation. Diagnoses relied on clinical symptoms, serum thyroxine and TRAb, thyroid ultrasound and orbital computed tomography. PBMCs were isolated from about 9.2 ml of fresh peripheral blood by Ficoll-Paque density gradient centrifugation. Total RNA was extracted using Trizol reagent, and RNA quality was assessed on an Agilent 2100 Bioanalyzer. This clonotype has a handful of counts. This receptor's antigen is unknown. No base quality information exists; no much larger clone differs at one position. Trimming costs V 5 bases and J 5 bases, and their ends lie 15 bases apart. The CDR3, from cysteine to phenylalanine, totals 15 residues. Just CDR3 DNA is preserved here, 45 bases in frame from base 1. From a lookup of the germline V gene, CDR1 and CDR2 are KGHDR and SFDVKD.

Amplification of TCR beta CDR3 regions was carried out from RNA transcripts. For the first round of RT-PCR on the TCR CDR3, the HTBI primer set was used together with the Qiagen OneStep RT-PCR kit. Libraries were constructed in a second round of multiplex PCR, after which size selection and purification were performed. Libraries were sequenced paired-end with 100 bp reads on an Illumina HiSeq2000. In the original analysis: SOAPnuke was used to process the raw data, removing reads that contained adapters or uncalled bases, had a mean Phred below 15, or lacked an exact match to the constant primer or identifier. High-quality paired reads were merged using COPE v1.2.5, and each unique nucleotide sequence was defined as a clonotype. Clonotypes were aligned to IMGT TRBV, TRBD and TRBJ reference segments using MiTCR v1.1. The analysis was restricted to V-J combinations with a frequency above 0.0001, which together covered 99.2% of the repertoires. A TCS score was defined as the ratio of F50 (clonal expansion) to E x V (chaos), with BLOSUM62-based TCRdist applied between CDR3 peptides within each V-J. Welch's t-statistics and random forest reduced 500 to 650 V-J features to 10 to 15, which were used in a naive Bayes classifier (R e1071). TCRdb cleaned the public reads at Q25 with fastp, built clones with MiXCR and kept in-frame beta chains. Each entry is one CDR3 protein sequence, shown with its most common DNA and genes. Clone size and V and J calls follow TCRdb, not the original study. In this sample the table shows about 400,000 distinct CDR3 sequences, over 11% of which occur a single time. The ten largest clones add up to 28% of the sample.

In this chain, TRBV24-1 is recombined with TRBJ2-4; the D gene is possibly TRBD1, with 7 bases matching. The source of this sequence is a man aged 45-60 years with Graves' ophthalmopathy. The specimen sequenced was blood. The nucleotide sequence reads as follows: TGTGCCACCAGTGCAGGGGGGTCTGCCGAAAACATTCAGTACTTC. This codes for CATSAGGSAENIQYF.